These 2 T cell receptor beta chains were sequenced from one sample in a study of shared clonotypes between healthy human individuals. Sequencing used immunoSEQ multiplex PCR; TCRdb keeps in-frame clones, though not all of them. In the table there are fewer than 400,000 clones, less than 85% of which are singletons. The sample taken for sequencing was memory CD4+ T cells sorted from blood. The subset denotes: CD45RA-negative fraction. All receptors derive from a man aged 25 to 40 in good health.

The chain carries TRBV9 and TRBJ2-2; no reliable D call. Germline CDR1 and CDR2: SGDLS and YYNGEE. The CDR3 extends over 11 amino acids. V was shortened by 3 bases and J by 4 bases, with 1 base between the two germline ends. CDR3 region: CASSATGELFF. CDR3 nucleotide sequence: TGTGCCAGCAGCGCCACCGGGGAGCTGTTTTTT. Looking up the rest from reference TRBV9 and TRBJ2-2 gives the full variable domain: DSGVTQTPKHLITATGQRVTLRCSPRSGDLSVYWYQQSLDQGLQFLIQYYNGEERAKGNILERFSAQQFPDLHSELNLSSLELGDSALYFCASSATGELFFGEGSRLTVL.

The V gene is TRBV11-2, the J gene TRBJ1-1; D might be TRBD1 (5 bases). This CDR3 has 13 residues. In germline, CDR1 is SGHAT, CDR2 FQNNGV. The ends were cut back, 1 base at V and 5 bases at J, with 8 bases in the middle. This CDR3 is CASSLAGGTEAFF. In DNA, the CDR3 is TGTGCCAGCAGCTTAGCGGGGGGAACTGAAGCTTTCTTT.